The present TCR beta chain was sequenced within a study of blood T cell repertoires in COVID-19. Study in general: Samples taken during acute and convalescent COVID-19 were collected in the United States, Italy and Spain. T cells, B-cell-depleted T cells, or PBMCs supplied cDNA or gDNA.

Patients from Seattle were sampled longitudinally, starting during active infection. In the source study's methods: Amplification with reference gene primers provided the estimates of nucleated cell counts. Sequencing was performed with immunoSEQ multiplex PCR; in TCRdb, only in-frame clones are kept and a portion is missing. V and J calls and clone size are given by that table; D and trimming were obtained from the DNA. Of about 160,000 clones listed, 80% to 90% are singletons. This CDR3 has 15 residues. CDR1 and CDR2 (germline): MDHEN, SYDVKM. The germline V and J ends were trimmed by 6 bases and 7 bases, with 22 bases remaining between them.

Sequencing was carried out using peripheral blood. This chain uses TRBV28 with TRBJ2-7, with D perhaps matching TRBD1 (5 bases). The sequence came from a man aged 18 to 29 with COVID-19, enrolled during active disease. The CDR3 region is CASSVIGRYRYEQYF. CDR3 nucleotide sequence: TGTGCCAGCAGCGTTATAGGGCGGTACAGGTATGAGCAGTACTTC.